This is a list of T cell receptor beta chains from one sample in a study of cytomegalovirus exposure and HLA in healthy donors. Data came from immunoSEQ multiplex PCR; TCRdb stores just in-frame clones and leaves some out. The sample lists roughly 150,000 clones, 82% seen once, with approximately 6.3% in the top ten. The specimen sequenced was PBMCs. The origin of the receptors is a woman aged 45-65 years in good health and CMV-seropositive. The conserved cysteine and the conserved F or W are not part of the CDR3 here. Fields, in order: J gene, V gene, CDR3 protein.

J: TRBJ2-7; V: TRBV5-6; CDR3: ASSPGGLSYEQY
J: TRBJ2-1; V: TRBV6-1; CDR3: ASSGLAGLYNEQF
J: TRBJ1-2; V: TRBV9; CDR3: ASSVSPSGGYT
J: TRBJ1-1; V: TRBV19; CDR3: ASRGTVNTEAF
J: TRBJ1-5; V: TRBV7-8; CDR3: ASSFSSDQPQH
J: TRBJ1-5; V: TRBV5-1; CDR3: ASSPDRGDQPQH
J: TRBJ1-4; V: TRBV25-1; CDR3: ASSEQGANEKLF
J: TRBJ1-1; V: TRBV7-8; CDR3: ASSLVQDRAF
J: TRBJ2-1; V: TRBV5-4; CDR3: ASSQGTGGYNEQF
J: TRBJ2-4; V: TRBV28; CDR3: ASSLTGSQKRNIQY
J: TRBJ1-5; V: TRBV9; CDR3: ASSSGDHNQPQH